This T cell receptor (beta chain) was retrieved from a study of shared clonotypes between healthy human individuals. Study-level background: Each donor had three CD4 naive, three CD4 memory, two CD8 naive and one CD8 memory plate.

For this clone: Antigen unknown.

The study, taken as a whole, reports: A reduction in generation probabilities was seen for non-shared clonotypes relative to those shared by all four donors. About 5% was the fraction of naive CD4 clonotypes found shared across four donors.

This table comes from immunoSEQ multiplex PCR, and its TCRdb copy is limited to in-frame clones, with some not included. Of a few million clones listed, roughly 92% are singletons. Memory CD4+ cells were the fraction left after CD45RA+ naive selection. Specimen: naive CD4+ T cells from PBMCs. Subset reported: CD45RA+ positively selected. This clonotype originated in a young man in good health. Some clones in this sample may be carry-over from other donors' samples.

CDR3 sequence reads: CASSQDPPGPAEKLFF. CDR3 nucleotides: TGCGCCAGCAGCCAAGATCCCCCAGGGCCGGCTGAAAAACTGTTTTTT. The V gene is TRBV4-3, the J gene TRBJ1-4; D may be TRBD1 (5 bases). V shed 0 bases and J shed 7 bases, with 15 bases lying between them. Germline-derived CDR1 and CDR2 are LGHNA and YSLEER. The CDR3 is 16 residues long.